This T cell receptor (beta chain) came from a study of radiotherapy plus CTLA-4 blockade in lung cancer. Study background: Objective response was observed in over 15% of patients, and disease control in roughly 30%.

Findings and caveats of the study: There was expansion of tumor-derived TCR clones in blood after radiotherapy plus ipilimumab. Per reports, early blood T cell clone dynamics, plus interferon-beta, forecast response most strongly.

Some clones are missing from TCRdb's copy, which holds only in-frame ones; the method was immunoSEQ multiplex PCR. The sample holds 89,000 or so clones, approximately 85% seen once. Receiving focal radiation plus CTLA-4 blockade with ipilimumab were patients who had chemo-refractory metastatic non-small-cell lung cancer. Points on this clone: Its antigen is as yet unknown.

This receptor was taken from a human donor with non-small cell lung cancer who had a partial response to radiotherapy plus ipilimumab. The source material was peripheral blood, sampled from a patient treated with radiotherapy plus ipilimumab.

The DNA of the CDR3 is TGTGCCAGCAGCCCCGGGGGAGCGGGAGCCTTCGAGCAGTACTTC. This encodes CASSPGGAGAFEQYF. This rearrangement joins TRBV7-9 to TRBJ2-7, with 8 bases identical to TRBD2. The CDR3 loop spans 15 amino acids. V shed 5 bases and J 6 bases; nucleotides not matched to a gene: 12. Germline V gives CDR1 SEHNR, CDR2 FQNEAQ (reference sequence).